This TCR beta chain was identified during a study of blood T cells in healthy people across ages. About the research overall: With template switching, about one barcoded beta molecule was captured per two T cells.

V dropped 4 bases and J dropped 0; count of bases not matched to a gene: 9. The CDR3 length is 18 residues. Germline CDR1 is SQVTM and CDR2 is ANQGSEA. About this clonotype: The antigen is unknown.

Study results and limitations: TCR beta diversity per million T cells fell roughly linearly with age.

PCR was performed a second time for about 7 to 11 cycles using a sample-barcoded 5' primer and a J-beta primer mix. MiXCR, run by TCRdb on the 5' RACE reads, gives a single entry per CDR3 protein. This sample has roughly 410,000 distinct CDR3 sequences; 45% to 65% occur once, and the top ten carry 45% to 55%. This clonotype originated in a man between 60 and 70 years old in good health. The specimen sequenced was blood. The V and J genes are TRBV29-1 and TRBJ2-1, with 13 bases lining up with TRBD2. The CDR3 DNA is TGCAGCGTTGGGGGTTTTGGGACTAGCGGGACCTCCTACAATGAGCAGTTCTTC. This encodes CSVGGFGTSGTSYNEQFF.